The sequence of this TCR beta chain was determined in a study of shared clonotypes between healthy human individuals. Study-level results: Apart from blood, nothing was sampled; tissue repertoires likely differ.

Trimming took 6 bases from V and 1 from J; bases not matched to a gene: 5. The CDR3 totals 14 residues. Germline-derived CDR1 and CDR2 are SNHLY and FYNNEI. Recent vaccinations or acute infections were absent in the healthy HIV-negative adult donors. With respect to this clone: Its antigen is currently unknown.

At a deep level, the assay was run. Method: immunoSEQ multiplex PCR; TCRdb's copy keeps in-frame clones and lacks some. The sample contains 400,000 to 600,000 clones, about four fifths of which appear only once. The sequenced sample was PBMCs. V is TRBV2 and J is TRBJ2-7; 8 bases are shared with TRBD1. The source of this sequence is a woman aged 40-49 years in good health. Some clones in this sample may be carry-over from other donors' samples. CDR3: CASRVTGVSYEQYF. In DNA, the CDR3 is TGTGCCAGCAGGGTGACAGGGGTGTCCTACGAGCAGTACTTC.